The rows below give T cell receptor beta chains drawn from one sample of a study of OX40 agonist ivuxolimab in advanced cancers. TCRdb keeps only in-frame clones here, not all; method: immunoSEQ multiplex PCR. The sample includes 80,000 or so clones, around 90% of them seen just once. The sample here was CD4+ or CD8+ T cells sorted from blood, taken in a trial of the OX40 agonist ivuxolimab. The receptors were sampled from an adult with an advanced solid tumor such as melanoma, head and neck, liver or kidney cancer. CDR3s include the opening cysteine and the closing phenylalanine or tryptophan. A D gene is named only where the DNA matches it firmly. Only some rows state a clone size, as once, few, many or a class for expanded clones.

v_call	clone_size	j_call	d_call	cdr3_aa	cdr3_nt
TRBV27	-	TRBJ2-1	-	CASSLTPTDEQFF	TGTGCCAGCAGCTTAACCCCGACAGATGAGCAGTTCTTC
TRBV18	-	TRBJ1-4	TRBD1	CASSPPSSGGREKLFF	TGTGCCAGCTCACCACCGTCGTCAGGGGGCAGAGAAAAACTGTTTTTT
TRBV5-1	-	TRBJ1-2	TRBD1	CASSQTGGQGVGYTF	TGCGCCAGCAGCCAGACAGGCGGACAGGGTGTTGGCTACACCTTC
TRBV14	-	TRBJ1-4	-	CASSHRRGSGNEKLFF	TGTGCCAGCAGCCACCGGAGGGGTAGCGGCAATGAAAAACTGTTTTTT
TRBV6-6	-	TRBJ1-1	-	CASSYSRSTEAFF	TGTGCCAGCAGTTACTCGAGGAGCACTGAAGCTTTCTTT
TRBV2	-	TRBJ1-6	TRBD1	CASSRDRDSPLHF	TGTGCCAGCAGCCGGGACAGAGATTCACCCCTCCACTTT
TRBV5-4	-	TRBJ2-3	-	CASSTQGVPDTQYF	TGTGCCAGCAGTACACAGGGTGTCCCAGATACGCAGTATTTT
TRBV5-4	-	TRBJ1-2	-	CASSTRTGTLWGYTF	TGTGCCAGCAGCACCAGAACCGGGACCCTGTGGGGCTACACCTTC
TRBV6-1	-	TRBJ1-6	-	CASKSTLTSPLHF	TGTGCCAGCAAGAGTACGCTTACTTCACCCCTCCACTTT
TRBV19	-	TRBJ1-5	TRBD1	CASSTTGGGQPQHF	TGTGCCAGTAGTACCACAGGGGGCGGTCAGCCCCAGCATTTT
TRBV7-2	-	TRBJ2-7	TRBD2	CASSSGPGGDYEQYF	TGTGCCAGCAGCTCGGGTCCCGGGGGGGACTACGAGCAGTACTTC
TRBV7-2	-	TRBJ2-2	-	CASSLALPWGRWAGELFF	TGTGCCAGCAGCTTAGCGCTTCCTTGGGGTCGCTGGGCCGGGGAGCTGTTTTTT
TRBV15	-	TRBJ1-5	-	CATSRDNSNQPQHF	TGTGCCACCAGCAGAGATAACAGCAATCAGCCCCAGCATTTT
TRBV4-2	-	TRBJ1-2	-	CASSQAVEDLYGYTF	TGTGCCAGCAGCCAGGCCGTGGAGGACCTCTATGGCTACACCTTC
TRBV6-6	few	TRBJ1-5	-	CASSRGASRFGQPQHF	TGTGCCAGCAGTCGAGGGGCGAGCCGGTTCGGTCAGCCCCAGCATTTT
TRBV5-1	-	TRBJ2-1	TRBD1	CASSLAGQGGNEQFF	TGCGCCAGCAGCTTGGCGGGACAGGGAGGCAATGAGCAGTTCTTC
TRBV28	-	TRBJ2-7	TRBD1	CASKGRDRVDEQYF	TGTGCCAGCAAGGGAAGGGACAGGGTGGACGAGCAGTACTTC
TRBV7-2	-	TRBJ2-5	TRBD2	CASSLLGLAGAETQYF	TGTGCCAGCAGCTTATTGGGACTAGCGGGGGCCGAGACCCAGTACTTC
TRBV18	-	TRBJ2-2	TRBD2	CASSRSGTSGALTGELFF	TGTGCCAGCTCAAGATCCGGGACTAGCGGGGCCTTAACCGGGGAGCTGTTTTTT
TRBV11-2	-	TRBJ2-3	TRBD2	CASSLGSLADTDTQYF	TGTGCCAGCAGCTTAGGGTCCCTAGCGGACACAGATACGCAGTATTTT
TRBV6-1	-	TRBJ1-1	-	CASSLDTEAFF	TGTGCCAGCAGCCTGGACACTGAAGCTTTCTTT
TRBV9	-	TRBJ2-3	TRBD2	CASSVGTSGASDTQYF	TGTGCCAGCAGCGTAGGGACTAGCGGGGCCTCAGATACGCAGTATTTT
TRBV28	-	TRBJ2-2	TRBD1	CASRAGTGTGELFF	TGTGCCAGCAGGGCCGGGACAGGGACCGGGGAGCTGTTTTTT
TRBV27	-	TRBJ2-7	-	CASRPWATYEQYF	TGTGCCAGCAGGCCCTGGGCTACCTACGAGCAGTACTTC
TRBV5-1	-	TRBJ2-5	-	CASSLGTGSETQYF	TGCGCCAGCAGCTTGGGTACGGGATCGGAGACCCAGTACTTC
TRBV7-2	-	TRBJ1-5	-	CASSFGDTLLGAQHF	TGTGCCAGCAGCTTTGGGGACACTCTCTTGGGGGCCCAGCATTTT
TRBV6-5	few	TRBJ1-1	-	CASSYQANTEAFF	TGTGCCAGCAGTTATCAGGCGAACACTGAAGCTTTCTTT
TRBV19	-	TRBJ1-1	-	CASSITGWTEAFF	TGTGCCAGTAGTATTACGGGGTGGACTGAAGCTTTCTTT
TRBV19	-	TRBJ2-1	TRBD2	CASSTSGSFGNEQFF	TGTGCCAGTAGTACTAGCGGGTCCTTTGGGAATGAGCAGTTCTTC
TRBV19	-	TRBJ2-2	-	CASSTLQGGSGELFF	TGTGCCAGTAGTACCCTACAAGGGGGTTCCGGGGAGCTGTTTTTT
TRBV7-7	-	TRBJ2-1	-	CASSLSPLRAPGNEQFF	TGTGCCAGCAGCTTATCTCCCTTGAGGGCCCCGGGCAATGAGCAGTTCTTC
TRBV9	-	TRBJ1-2	TRBD1	CASSVVQGAPGYTF	TGTGCCAGCAGCGTAGTACAGGGGGCGCCGGGCTACACCTTC
TRBV7-9	-	TRBJ2-3	-	CASSLGPTQYF	TGTGCCAGCAGCTTGGGACCTACGCAGTATTTT
TRBV11-3	-	TRBJ2-3	-	CASSSDGDTQYF	TGTGCCAGCAGCTCAGACGGAGATACGCAGTATTTT
TRBV28	-	TRBJ2-3	-	CASSPLSGTDTQYF	TGTGCCAGCAGCCCACTGTCAGGGACAGATACGCAGTATTTT
TRBV18	-	TRBJ1-2	-	CASSPGRGDYGYTF	TGTGCCAGCTCACCAGGCAGGGGTGACTATGGCTACACCTTC
TRBV19	-	TRBJ2-7	-	CASSMNRRQGQTYEQYF	TGTGCCAGTAGTATGAATAGAAGGCAGGGCCAAACCTACGAGCAGTACTTC
TRBV19	-	TRBJ1-3	TRBD1	CASSGQGAGNTIYF	TGTGCCAGTAGTGGACAGGGGGCTGGAAACACCATATATTTT
TRBV6-4	-	TRBJ1-1	-	CASSTALNTEAFF	TGTGCCAGCAGTACCGCCCTGAACACTGAAGCTTTCTTT
TRBV27	-	TRBJ2-6	-	CASSPQEWQGGTGANVLTF	TGTGCCAGCAGTCCCCAAGAGTGGCAGGGGGGGACTGGGGCCAACGTCCTGACTTTC
TRBV1	-	TRBJ2-7	-	CTSSPRMASGPKPSYEQYF	TGCACCAGCAGCCCCCGCATGGCGTCCGGACCGAAACCATCCTACGAGCAGTACTTC
TRBV28	once	TRBJ1-2	-	CASQGTDYGYTF	TGTGCCAGTCAGGGGACCGACTATGGCTACACCTTC
TRBV5-1	-	TRBJ2-7	TRBD1	CASSLMSRGPYEQYF	TGCGCCAGCAGCTTGATGTCTAGGGGGCCCTACGAGCAGTACTTC
TRBV28	-	TRBJ2-3	-	CASSSSGTYTDTQYF	TGTGCCAGCAGTTCATCCGGGACTTACACAGATACGCAGTATTTT
TRBV5-6	once	TRBJ1-1	-	CASSLLGPNTEAFF	TGTGCCAGCAGCTTGCTCGGACCCAACACTGAAGCTTTCTTT
TRBV2	-	TRBJ2-2	-	CASSPTENTGELFF	TGTGCCAGCAGCCCGACAGAGAACACCGGGGAGCTGTTTTTT
TRBV7-9	-	TRBJ1-2	-	CASSLVGYYGYTF	TGTGCCAGCAGCTTAGTCGGGTATTATGGCTACACCTTC
TRBV2	-	TRBJ1-5	-	CASSNWGNSNQPQHF	TGTGCCAGCAGTAATTGGGGGAATAGCAATCAGCCCCAGCATTTT
TRBV5-5	-	TRBJ1-3	-	CASSPAGASGNTIYF	TGTGCCAGCAGCCCCGCAGGGGCCTCTGGAAACACCATATATTTT
TRBV9	-	TRBJ2-3	-	CASSVDRVEDTQYF	TGTGCCAGCAGCGTAGACAGGGTAGAAGATACGCAGTATTTT
TRBV4-2	once	TRBJ2-3	TRBD2	CASSRGTSGRALSSTDTQYF	TGTGCCAGCAGCCGTGGGACTAGCGGGAGGGCCTTATCTAGCACAGATACGCAGTATTTT
TRBV11-3	-	TRBJ2-1	TRBD2	CASSLRTSGGAAYNEQFF	TGTGCCAGCAGCCTCAGGACTAGCGGGGGCGCCGCCTACAATGAGCAGTTCTTC
TRBV6-6	-	TRBJ2-2	-	CAVGERTNTGELFF	TGTGCCGTGGGAGAAAGAACGAACACCGGGGAGCTGTTTTTT